This entry lists 26 T cell receptor beta chains sequenced from one sample in a study of shared clonotypes between healthy human individuals. Here immunoSEQ multiplex PCR was the method, and the copy in TCRdb shows in-frame clones only, minus some. Of 2 million to 2.5 million clones listed, less than 95% were seen once; the top ten hold 0.37%. Sequenced sample: naive CD4+ T cells from PBMCs. Subset described: CD45RA+ positively selected. The receptors come from a man younger than 35 in good health. Some clones in this sample may be carry-over from other donors' samples.

The V gene is TRBV5-4, the J gene TRBJ2-5; 8 nucleotides agree with TRBD2. The CDR3 totals 13 residues. The trim removed 3 bases at V and 5 bases at J, leaving 3 bases unmatched. Germline CDR1 is SGHNT and CDR2 is YYREEE (reference sequence). The CDR3, as DNA: TGTGCCAGCAGCTCGGGAGGGTGGGAGACCCAGTACTTC. Amino acid sequence: CASSSGGWETQYF.

The chain carries TRBV7-8 and TRBJ2-1; 12 nucleotides align to TRBD2. This CDR3 contains 19 residues. J lost 0 bases, V lost 3 bases, and 9 bases had no gene match. Germline CDR1 reads SGHVS; CDR2 reads FQNEAQ. The CDR3: CASSFMSGLAGYSYNEQFF. The CDR3 DNA follows: TGTGCCAGCAGCTTTATGTCGGGACTAGCGGGTTACTCCTACAATGAGCAGTTCTTC.

J is TRBJ2-1 and V is TRBV2; D call uncertain. Per the germline V gene, CDR1 is SNHLY and CDR2 is FYNNEI. The germline V and J ends were trimmed by 5 bases and 6 bases, with 11 bases remaining between them. CDR3 size: 13 residues. In DNA, the CDR3 is TGTGCCAGCAGTAGTTCTGGGCCCAATGAGCAGTTCTTC. Residues: CASSSSGPNEQFF.

This chain connects TRBV7-3 to TRBJ2-5; 7 nucleotides match TRBD2. This CDR3 spans 15 amino acids. The ends lost 1 base at V and 3 bases at J; junction bases unmatched: 5. CDR1 and CDR2 from the germline V gene are SGHTA and FQGTGA. CDR3 residues: CASSLKAGTKETQYF. The CDR3, as DNA: TGTGCCAGCAGCTTAAAGGCCGGGACTAAAGAGACCCAGTACTTC. The full variable domain, in which reference TRBV7-3 and TRBJ2-5 provide the parts outside the CDR3, is GAGVSQTPSNKVTEKGKYVELRCDPISGHTALYWYRQSLGQGPEFLIYFQGTGAADDSGLPNDRFFAVRPEGSVSTLKIQRTERGDSAVYLCASSLKAGTKETQYFGPGTRLLVL.

This chain links TRBV30 with TRBJ2-7; 9 nucleotides match TRBD2. Germline CDR1 and CDR2: GTSNPN and SVGIG (reference sequence). The ends lost 4 bases at V and 4 bases at J; junction bases unmatched: 5. The CDR3 has 13 residues. CDR3 sequence: CAWKLAGFYEQYF. In DNA, the CDR3 is TGTGCCTGGAAACTAGCGGGTTTTTACGAGCAGTACTTC.

The genes are TRBV15 and TRBJ2-7; a possible D gene is TRBD2 (6 bases). The germline gives CDR1 LNHNV, CDR2 YYDKDF (reference sequence). V was trimmed by 0 bases and J by 3 bases, leaving 21 bases between them. CDR3 length: 18 residues. The CDR3 reads CATSRDMSGGATNYEQYF. The CDR3 region has the DNA TGTGCCACCAGCAGAGATATGAGTGGCGGGGCTACCAACTACGAGCAGTACTTC. Full variable domain (remainder filled in from reference TRBV15 and TRBJ2-7): DAMVIQNPRYQVTQFGKPVTLSCSQTLNHNVMYWYQQKSSQAPKLLFHYYDKDFNNEADTPDNFQSRRPNTSFCFLDIRSPGLGDTAMYLCATSRDMSGGATNYEQYFGPGTRLTVT.

This chain connects TRBV7-2 to TRBJ2-5; TRBD2 is a possible D gene (6 bases). The CDR3 length is 16 residues. Germline CDR1 and CDR2: SGHTA and FQGNSA. The V gene lost 5 bases and the J gene lost 7 bases, with 23 bases spanning the gap. This chain's CDR3 is CASSHLGIAAIRTQYF. In nucleotides, the CDR3 is TGTGCCAGCAGCCACCTCGGGATAGCGGCTATTAGGACCCAGTACTTC.

The V call is TRBV11-2, the J call TRBJ2-1; 9 nucleotides agree with TRBD1. The CDR3 is 15 residues long. CDR1 and CDR2 (germline): SGHAT, FQNNGV. Trimming took 7 bases from V and 9 from J; bases not matched to a gene: 13. The CDR3 coding sequence is TGTGCCAGCATACGACCGGACAGGGGTTGGGGTGAGCAGTTCTTC. Protein: CASIRPDRGWGEQFF.

The J gene is TRBJ2-7, the V gene TRBV6-5; a possible D gene is TRBD2 (5 bases). CDR1 MNHEY and CDR2 SVGAGI come from the germline V gene. CDR3 length: 16 amino acids. Trimming removed 0 bases from V and 1 base from J, with 13 bases in between. CDR3 region: CASSYSWRAQSYEQYF. Here the CDR3 DNA reads TGTGCCAGCAGTTACTCGTGGCGGGCCCAGTCCTACGAGCAGTACTTC.

The chain joins TRBV19 to TRBJ2-2; D call uncertain. The germline CDR1 and CDR2 sequences are LNHDA and SQIVND (reference sequence). The CDR3 consists of 15 residues. The V and J ends lost 1 base and 3 bases respectively, with 9 bases between them. The CDR3 DNA is TGTGCCAGTAGTATAGCGACTCTTCACACCGGGGAGCTGTTTTTT. Translation gives CASSIATLHTGELFF.

The chain links TRBV20-1 to TRBJ2-5, with D uncertain. The V end lost 1 base, the J end lost 5 bases, and 5 bases lay between the germline ends. The CDR3 length is 11 residues. Per germline, CDR1 DFQATT and CDR2 SNEGSKA (reference sequence). The CDR3 coding sequence is TGCAGTGCTAGAGCGATGGAGACCCAGTACTTC. It yields the protein CSARAMETQYF.

This rearrangement joins TRBV7-3 to TRBJ1-3; D call uncertain. Germline loops: CDR1 SGHTA, CDR2 FQGTGA. Trimming removed 5 bases at V and 2 bases at J, with 10 bases between. The CDR3 is 14 residues long. CDR3 in amino acids: CASSAQTTGNTIYF. CDR3 DNA: TGTGCCAGCAGCGCCCAGACAACTGGAAACACCATATATTTT.

The V call is TRBV7-2, the J call TRBJ2-3; 9 bases align to TRBD2. The CDR3 is made up of 15 amino acids. Germline assignment: CDR1 SGHTA and CDR2 FQGNSA. The ends lost 5 bases at V and 1 base at J; junction bases unmatched: 4. CDR3: CASSPRLAGTDTQYF. The CDR3 nucleotides are TGTGCCAGCAGCCCACGACTAGCGGGCACAGATACGCAGTATTTT.

This sequence joins TRBV11-2 and TRBJ1-1; the match to TRBD1 covers 7 bases. V shed 5 bases and J 0 bases; nucleotides not matched to a gene: 6. Germline V gene sequence: CDR1 SGHAT, CDR2 FQNNGV. This CDR3 has 15 amino acids. The CDR3 reads CASSPGQALNTEAFF. The CDR3 DNA reads TGTGCCAGCAGCCCAGGACAGGCCTTGAACACTGAAGCTTTCTTT.

The chain couples TRBV6-5 to TRBJ2-7; 8 positions agree with TRBD1. V lost 6 bases and J lost 0; bases outside the gene matches: 7. Germline CDR1 is MNHEY and CDR2 is SVGAGI. CDR3 length: 15 amino acids. CDR3 nucleotide sequence: TGTGCCAGCAGACACGACAGGGGCTTCTCCTACGAGCAGTACTTC. Translation gives CASRHDRGFSYEQYF.

The chain links TRBV5-1 to TRBJ1-2; no firm D call. This CDR3 is built from 13 residues. Germline lookup yields CDR1 SGHRS and CDR2 YFSETQ. V was cut by 6 bases and J by 3 bases, with 12 bases left in between. The CDR3 is CASTFEGDYGYTF. CDR3 nucleotides: TGCGCCAGCACCTTCGAGGGCGACTATGGCTACACCTTC.

The V gene is TRBV7-2, the J gene TRBJ1-1; TRBD1 might be the D (6 bases). V was shortened by 5 bases and J by 2 bases, with 15 bases between the two germline ends. The CDR3 spans 15 residues. Germline V gives CDR1 SGHTA, CDR2 FQGNSA. CDR3 bases: TGTGCCAGCAGCCATGGACAGCTGATTAACACTGAAGCTTTCTTT. Translating it yields CASSHGQLINTEAFF.

On this clone itself: Within the sample, other DNA sequences also encode this same CDR3. The rearrangement uses TRBV11-3 and TRBJ2-7; TRBD1 is a possible D gene (5 bases). Per germline, CDR1 SGHNT and CDR2 YENEEA. This CDR3 has 12 amino acids. Trimming shortened V by 5 bases and J by 3 bases, and 8 bases separated the two germline ends. The CDR3: CASSQGSYEQYF. CDR3 nucleotides: TGTGCCAGCAGCCAGGGCAGCTACGAGCAGTACTTC.

V and J are TRBV6-5 and TRBJ2-1; 9 bases are a match to TRBD1. Trimming removed 2 bases from V and 5 bases from J; junction bases left unmatched: 4. Germline CDR1 is MNHEY and CDR2 is SVGAGI. The CDR3 sequence is 15 residues long. CDR3 amino acids: CASSYGTGRDNEQFF. DNA of the CDR3: TGTGCCAGCAGTTACGGGACAGGGCGGGACAATGAGCAGTTCTTC.

This rearrangement joins TRBV9 to TRBJ2-1; 9 nucleotides match TRBD2. CDR3 length equals 15 residues. CDR1 and CDR2 from the germline V gene are SGDLS and YYNGEE. J lost 8 bases, V lost 2 bases, and 8 bases had no gene match. For the CDR3, the DNA is TGTGCCAGCAGCGTCCCTGCGGGAGGGCCCCATGAGCAGTTCTTC. This sequence encodes CASSVPAGGPHEQFF.

A note on this clone: This sample also contains other DNA sequences that code for the same CDR3. The chain recombines TRBV10-3 with TRBJ2-7; D could derive from TRBD1 or TRBD2 (5 bases each). CDR1 and CDR2 (germline): ENHRY, SYGVKD. The CDR3 sequence is 13 residues long. The V and J ends lost 3 bases and 3 bases respectively, with 9 bases between them. CDR3 residues: CAISEVGGYEQYF. The CDR3 nucleotides are TGTGCCATCAGTGAAGTTGGGGGCTACGAGCAGTACTTC.

The chain uses TRBV7-3 and TRBJ2-5, with TRBD2 matching over 12 bases. With V trimmed by 5 bases and J by 3 bases, 7 bases remained unmatched. This CDR3 is 16 amino acids long. CDR1 and CDR2 (germline): SGHTA, FQGTGA. CDR3 coding DNA: TGTGCCAGCAGCCCTGGACTAGCGGGAACGGAAGAGACCCAGTACTTC. Protein product: CASSPGLAGTEETQYF.

This clone has only a few counts. The J gene is TRBJ1-5, the V gene TRBV30; D might be TRBD1 (5 bases). This CDR3 is built from 17 residues. The germline gives CDR1 GTSNPN, CDR2 SVGIG (reference sequence). Trimming removed 0 bases from V and 0 bases from J, with 15 bases in between. CDR3 nucleotides: TGTGCCTGGAGTGTGGGAGGCAGGGCTTATAGCAATCAGCCCCAGCATTTT. Translation gives CAWSVGGRAYSNQPQHF. The full variable domain, completed using reference TRBV30 and TRBJ1-5, is SQTIHQWPATLVQPVGSPLSLECTVEGTSNPNLYWYRQAAGRGLQLLFYSVGIGQISSEVPQNLSASRPQDRQFILSSKKLLLSDSGFYLCAWSVGGRAYSNQPQHFGDGTRLSIL.

The chain combines TRBV28 with TRBJ2-5, with D possibly TRBD1 on 6 matching bases. Germline V lookup: CDR1 MDHEN, CDR2 SYDVKM. The CDR3 totals 14 residues. V was shortened by 7 bases and J by 4 bases, with 16 bases between the two germline ends. As DNA, the CDR3 is TGTGCCAGCACCTCACCGGGACAACGAGAGACCCAGTACTTC. Protein: CASTSPGQRETQYF.

This clone was observed a single time. The V and J genes are TRBV6-6 and TRBJ1-2, with D possibly matching TRBD1 (6 bases). The CDR3 contains 13 residues. Trimming removed 5 bases at V and 7 bases at J, with 14 bases between. Germline V CDR1 and CDR2: MNHNY, SVGAGI (reference sequence). As DNA, the CDR3 is TGTGCCAGCAGTATTGCAGGGGATGTTGGCTACACCTTC. Translation gives CASSIAGDVGYTF.

This chain connects TRBV28 to TRBJ2-7; TRBD1 or TRBD2 may be the D gene (5 bases each). The germline gives CDR1 MDHEN, CDR2 SYDVKM. Trimming pared 3 bases from V and 6 bases from J, leaving 18 bases between. There are 15 residues in the CDR3. The CDR3 reads CASSFGTPGAFEQYF. CDR3 DNA: TGTGCCAGCAGTTTCGGGACCCCCGGAGCCTTCGAGCAGTACTTC.